The clone carrying this TCR beta chain appeared a single time. The data originate from a study of cytomegalovirus exposure and HLA in healthy donors. Clones were sequenced by immunoSEQ multiplex PCR, and TCRdb holds only the in-frame ones, with some missing. Among about 130,000 clones, about 91% were seen once, and the ten largest hold around 1.3%. The CDR3 is 14 residues long. The V gene's germline CDR1 is SGHTA and CDR2 FQGNSA. The sequencing input was PBMCs. The rearrangement links TRBV7-2 to TRBJ2-5; 12 positions agree with TRBD2. The J call is doubtful: the DNA matches TRBJ2-4 better. This TCR derives from a woman aged 18-29 years in good health and CMV-seronegative. In DNA form, the CDR3 reads TGTGCCAGCAGCTTAGGGACTAGCGGGGCCATTCAGTACTTC. Protein product: CASSLGTSGAIQYF.